The rows below give T cell receptor beta chains drawn from one sample of a study of blood T cells in healthy people across ages. TCRdb recomputed calls from the 5' RACE reads with MiXCR, one row per CDR3 protein. This table holds more than 1,400,000 distinct CDR3 sequences, about 43% found once. The sequencing input was blood. The receptors were gathered from a woman aged 18-30 years in good health. The CDR3 runs from the conserved cysteine through the conserved F or W. A D gene is named only where the DNA matches it firmly. The size entry is marked missing in some rows and otherwise reads once, few, many or a size class.

>TRBJ2-5|TRBV18|.|.
TGTGCCAGCCCTCCGGGCCCGACCCCAGAGACCCAGTACTTC
CASPPGPTPETQYF
>TRBJ2-3|TRBV20-1|TRBD1|.
TGCAGTGCCGGGACAGGGTTTAGCACAGATACGCAGTATTTT
CSAGTGFSTDTQYF
>TRBJ2-7|TRBV12-3/TRBV12-4|TRBD1|few
TGTGCCAGCAGCAAGGGACAGGGGAGTGACGAGCAGTACTTC
CASSKGQGSDEQYF
>TRBJ1-2|TRBV12-3/TRBV12-4|.|few
TGTGCCAGCAGTTTTTGGGGGGCAGTGGGGGCTGTCTATGGCTACACCTTC
CASSFWGAVGAVYGYTF
>TRBJ2-1|TRBV2|TRBD2|few
TGTGCCAGCAGTGGTAGCGGGGGGCCCTCCCTATACAATGAGCAGTTCTTC
CASSGSGGPSLYNEQFF
>TRBJ2-7|TRBV7-2|.|.
TGTGCCAGCAGCTTAGTGTTGTTGGCAGGGCGAGGGGACGAGCAGTACTTC
CASSLVLLAGRGDEQYF
>TRBJ2-1|TRBV7-9|.|.
TGTGCCAGCAGCTTTGGAGAGAATGAGCAGTTCTTC
CASSFGENEQFF
>TRBJ2-5|TRBV5-1|.|.
TGCGTCAGCAGCCTAAATAGCGGACAAGAGACCCAGTACTTC
CVSSLNSGQETQYF
>TRBJ2-5|TRBV28|TRBD1|.
TGTGCCAGCAGTTCGAGAATGACAGGGGCCCAAGAGACCCAGTACTTC
CASSSRMTGAQETQYF
>TRBJ2-1|TRBV7-2|.|few
TGTGCCAGCAGCCGGGGACGCGGGGAGTTAGGCTACAATGAGCAGTTCTTC
CASSRGRGELGYNEQFF
>TRBJ1-1|TRBV4-2|.|.
TGTGCCAGCAGCCAAGGGAGGATGGGCACTGAAGCTTTCTTT
CASSQGRMGTEAFF
>TRBJ2-7|TRBV14|.|few
TGTGCCAGCAGCCCAAGGAGCCGGGACGAGCAGTACTTC
CASSPRSRDEQYF
>TRBJ1-1|TRBV5-1|.|.
TGCGCCAGCAGCTTGGGCGGAGTAGACTGGGAAGCTTTCTTT
CASSLGGVDWEAFF
>TRBJ2-3|TRBV2|.|few
TGTGCCAGCAGTGGAGGTCCCCGCACAGATACTCAGTATTTT
CASSGGPRTDTQYF
>TRBJ2-2|TRBV28|TRBD1|.
TGTGCCAGCAGCTTCGGGACAGGGGGTAGGACCGGGGAGCTGTTTTTT
CASSFGTGGRTGELFF
>TRBJ1-3|TRBV9|.|.
TGTGCCAGCAGCGTAGAGAGTTCGGGAAACACCATATATTTT
CASSVESSGNTIYF
>TRBJ2-4|TRBV6-5|TRBD1|few
TGTGCCAGCAGTACATTGACAGGGCCGGCCAAAAACATTCAGTACTTC
CASSTLTGPAKNIQYF
>TRBJ2-3|TRBV5-1|TRBD2|few
TGCGCCAGCAGGCATGCGACTAGCCCTACTGCCACAGATACGCAGTATTTT
CASRHATSPTATDTQYF
>TRBJ2-3|TRBV4-1|.|.
TGCGCCAGCAGCCCCGCGCAGGACGAGACTCACACAGATACGCAGTATTTT
CASSPAQDETHTDTQYF
>TRBJ2-5|TRBV13|TRBD1|.
TGTGCCAGCGGCTCCTTCGACAGGGAGAAGACCCAGTACTTC
CASGSFDREKTQYF